These T cell receptor beta chains were read from a single sample in a study of long-term antiretroviral therapy in people with HIV. Repertoires were generated with immunoSEQ multiplex PCR, while TCRdb's copy carries only in-frame clones and drops some. The profile covers approximately 20,000 clones, with roughly 80% appearing a single time and less than 15% taken by the ten largest. Sequencing was performed on unsorted PBMCs, taken 1.6 years after starting antiretroviral therapy. These receptors came from a middle-aged man with HIV. CDR3s include the opening cysteine and the closing phenylalanine or tryptophan. Each record gives: clone size, J gene, CDR3 length, V gene, D gene, CDR3 DNA, CDR3 protein. The D gene is left open where the match is weak. Clone size is given for some rows only: seen once, a few or many times, or a class if the clone is expanded.

>.|TRBJ2-7|15|TRBV27|TRBD2
TGTGCCAGCAGTCCCGCCTGGACTAGCTCCTACGAGCAGTACTTC
CASSPAWTSSYEQYF
>few|TRBJ1-6|16|TRBV6-5|.
TGTGCCAGCAGTTACTCGACTGCGGGCCCCAAATCACCCCTCCACTTT
CASSYSTAGPKSPLHF
>.|TRBJ2-7|19|TRBV7-9|TRBD2
TGTGCCAGCAGCCCGCGCTACCCCCGGACTAGCGGGAGGACCTACGAGCAGTACTTC
CASSPRYPRTSGRTYEQYF
>.|TRBJ1-5|13|TRBV19|.
TGTGCCAGTAGTATCGTTGGCAATCAGCCCCAGCATTTT
CASSIVGNQPQHF
>.|TRBJ1-1|11|TRBV6-5|.
TGTGCCAGCATGGGTAACACTGAAGCTTTCTTT
CASMGNTEAFF
>.|TRBJ2-7|14|TRBV10-3|TRBD2
TGTGCCACCCAAGGACTAGCGGGAGAGGGCGAGCAGTACTTC
CATQGLAGEGEQYF
>.|TRBJ2-1|16|TRBV7-3|.
TGTGCCAGCAGCTTAAAGGCTGGGGGTGGGATCAATGAGCAGTTCTTC
CASSLKAGGGINEQFF
>.|TRBJ2-3|15|TRBV5-8|.
TGTGCCAGCAGCTTCGGACAGACCCTCACAGATACGCAGTATTTT
CASSFGQTLTDTQYF
>.|TRBJ1-2|11|TRBV7-8|.
TGTGCCAGCAGCTTTGGCCATGGCTACACCTTC
CASSFGHGYTF
>.|TRBJ2-2|15|TRBV23-1|TRBD2
TGCGCCTCCCCCGGGGGGGACTCGAACACCGGGGAGCTGTTTTTT
CASPGGDSNTGELFF
>.|TRBJ1-2|15|TRBV18|.
TGTGCCAGCTCACCGGCGCCAGGGCGAGTGGGGGGCTACACCTTC
CASSPAPGRVGGYTF
>.|TRBJ2-1|15|TRBV10-3|TRBD2
TGTGCCATCAGCACCGGGACTAGCGGGAGAAATGAGCAGTTCTTC
CAISTGTSGRNEQFF
>.|TRBJ2-5|15|TRBV9|TRBD2
TGTGCCAGTGGACTAGCGGGAGTTCCTCAAGAGACCCAGTACTTC
CASGLAGVPQETQYF
>.|TRBJ1-1|13|TRBV11-3|.
TGTGCCAGCAGCTTGACGGAGAACACTGAAGCTTTCTTT
CASSLTENTEAFF
>.|TRBJ1-1|13|TRBV9|.
TGTGCCAGCAGCGTAGCACTTAACACTGAAGCTTTCTTT
CASSVALNTEAFF
>.|TRBJ2-4|16|TRBV5-3|TRBD1
TGTGCCAGAAGCCCCGAGACAGGGAAGGTCAAAAACATTCAGTACTTC
CARSPETGKVKNIQYF
>.|TRBJ2-3|14|TRBV7-8|.
TGTGCCAGCAGCCTGACAGGTAGCACAGATACGCAGTATTTT
CASSLTGSTDTQYF
>.|TRBJ2-2|14|TRBV29-1|TRBD2
TGCAGCGTTTTAGCGGGGGGTAACACCGGGGAGCTGTTTTTT
CSVLAGGNTGELFF
>.|TRBJ2-7|15|TRBV4-1|TRBD1
TGCGCCAGCAGCCAAGGGTGGACAGGGGCCTACGAGCAGTACTTC
CASSQGWTGAYEQYF
>.|TRBJ1-1|15|TRBV28|.
TGTGCCAGCAGTTTAGGGAGGAGCATGAACACTGAAGCTTTCTTT
CASSLGRSMNTEAFF
>once|TRBJ2-5|13|TRBV5-6|.
TGTGCCAGCACTACAGGGCTCCAAGAGACCCAGTACTTC
CASTTGLQETQYF
>.|TRBJ2-3|19|TRBV2|.
TGTGCACAACACGCCGCACCAGCAGAAGGGATTGAGAGCACAGATACGCAGTATTTT
CAQHAAPAEGIESTDTQYF
>.|TRBJ1-1|14|TRBV28|TRBD1
TGTGCCAGCAGGTTGGGACAGGGGGGCTCTGAAGCTTTCTTT
CASRLGQGGSEAFF
>.|TRBJ1-2|14|TRBV6-5|TRBD1
TGTGCCAGCAGCATGACAGGGTCGTCCTATGGCTACACCTTC
CASSMTGSSYGYTF
>.|TRBJ1-2|15|TRBV6-1|.
TGTGCCAGCAGTGGGACCGATATCCTTCCCTATGGCTACACCTTC
CASSGTDILPYGYTF
>.|TRBJ2-7|14|TRBV27|.
TGTGCCAGCAGCCCCGCGAGTAGCTCCTACGAGCAGTACTTC
CASSPASSSYEQYF
>.|TRBJ1-5|16|TRBV28|TRBD1
TGTGCCAGCAGTTTAGCCCGACAGGGAGAGAATCAGCCCCAGCATTTT
CASSLARQGENQPQHF
>.|TRBJ1-2|14|TRBV6-1|.
TGTGCCAGCAGTTTCCCCGGGGGGGGACTTGGCTACACCTTC
CASSFPGGGLGYTF
>.|TRBJ1-5|15|TRBV4-2|.
TGTGCCAGCAGCCAAGAAGCAAGGGCAGGGCAGCCCCAGCATTTT
CASSQEARAGQPQHF
>few|TRBJ2-2|16|TRBV7-8|.
TGTGCCAGCAGCTTTGCTAGGGGGGCGGCCACCGGGGAGCTGTTTTTT
CASSFARGAATGELFF
>.|TRBJ1-4|15|TRBV6-5|.
TGTGCCAGCAGTTATACCGGGACCGAGGATGAAAAACTGTTTTTT
CASSYTGTEDEKLFF
>.|TRBJ2-1|15|TRBV6-5|.
TGTGCCAGCAGCCCCGAGAGGGGCAGTTACAATGAGCAGTTCTTC
CASSPERGSYNEQFF
>.|TRBJ2-2|15|TRBV4-1|.
TGCGCCAGCAGCCAACTACAGGGGAACACCGGGGAGCTGTTTTTT
CASSQLQGNTGELFF
>.|TRBJ2-3|17|TRBV4-1|TRBD1
TGCGCCAGCAGCCAAGATTCCGGACAGGGACTTCAAGATACGCAGTATTTT
CASSQDSGQGLQDTQYF
>.|TRBJ2-7|16|TRBV6-1|.
TGTGCCAGCAGTGAAGCGCTGTTGACAGTTTCCTACGAGCAGTACTTC
CASSEALLTVSYEQYF
>.|TRBJ2-7|15|TRBV19|TRBD2
TGTGCCAGTAGTTCGACTAGCGGGGGGGCCTACGAGCAGTACTTC
CASSSTSGGAYEQYF
>.|TRBJ1-1|16|TRBV25-1|.
TGTGCCAGCCGGTCGAGCATTTCTCAAATGAACACTGAAGCTTTCTTT
CASRSSISQMNTEAFF
>.|TRBJ1-5|15|TRBV4-2|.
TGTGCCAGCAGCCAAACTGACAATAGCAATCAGCCCCAGCATTTT
CASSQTDNSNQPQHF
>.|TRBJ2-2|12|TRBV7-9|TRBD1
TGTGCCAGCAGCCCTAACAGGGGTGGGCTGTTTTTT
CASSPNRGGLFF
>.|TRBJ1-1|18|TRBV7-9|TRBD1
TGTGCCAGCAGCGCTTATACAGGGGTGATGGGGATGAACACTGAAGCTTTCTTT
CASSAYTGVMGMNTEAFF
>.|TRBJ2-7|13|TRBV6-5|.
TGTGCCAGCAGTCAGGGCTGGGCCTACGAGCAGTACTTC
CASSQGWAYEQYF
>.|TRBJ2-7|14|TRBV11-2|.
TGTGCCAGCAGCTTAGCGCGCGGGGCCTACGAGCAGTACTTC
CASSLARGAYEQYF
>.|TRBJ1-6|15|TRBV10-3|TRBD1
TGTGCCATCAGTGGCCCGGGACAGGGTAATTCACCCCTCCACTTT
CAISGPGQGNSPLHF
>once|TRBJ2-7|14|TRBV5-6|.
TGTGCCACAAGCAAAACAGGTTCTACCTACGAGCAGTACTTC
CATSKTGSTYEQYF
>.|TRBJ2-1|15|TRBV6-5|.
TGTGCCAGCAGTTCGCGCGTTGGGGGCGCGGGAGAGCAGTTCTTC
CASSSRVGGAGEQFF